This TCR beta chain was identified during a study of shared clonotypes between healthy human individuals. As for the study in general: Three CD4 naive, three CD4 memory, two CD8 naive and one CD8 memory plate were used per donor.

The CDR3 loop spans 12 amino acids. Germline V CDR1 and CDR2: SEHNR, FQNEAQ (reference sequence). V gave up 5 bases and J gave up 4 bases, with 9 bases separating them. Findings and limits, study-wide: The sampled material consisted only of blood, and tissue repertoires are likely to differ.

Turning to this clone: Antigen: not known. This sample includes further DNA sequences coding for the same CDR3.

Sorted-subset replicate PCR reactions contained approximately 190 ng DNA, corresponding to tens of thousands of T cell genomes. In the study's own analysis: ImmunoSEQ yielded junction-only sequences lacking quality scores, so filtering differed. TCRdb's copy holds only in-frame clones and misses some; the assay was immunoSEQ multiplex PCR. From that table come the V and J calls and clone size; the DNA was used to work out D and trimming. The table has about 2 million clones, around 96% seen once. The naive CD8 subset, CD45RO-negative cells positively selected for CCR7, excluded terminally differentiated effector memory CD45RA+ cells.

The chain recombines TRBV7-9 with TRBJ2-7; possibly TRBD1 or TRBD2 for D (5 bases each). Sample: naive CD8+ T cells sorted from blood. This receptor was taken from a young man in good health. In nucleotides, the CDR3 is TGTGCCAGCAGCCGGGACGGTTACGAGCAGTACTTC. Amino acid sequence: CASSRDGYEQYF. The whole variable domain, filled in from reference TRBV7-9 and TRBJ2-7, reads DTGVSQNPRHKITKRGQNVTFRCDPISEHNRLYWYRQTLGQGPEFLTYFQNEAQLEKSRLLSDRFSAERPKGSFSTLEIQRTEQGDSAMYLCASSRDGYEQYFGPGTRLTVT.